This T cell receptor beta chain was retrieved from a study of blood T cells in healthy people across ages. Study-wide results and limits: Reliance upon unsorted PBMCs precluded definitive naive versus antigen-experienced comparison. Per million T cells, TCR beta diversity dropped roughly linearly as age increased.

Then a second PCR, running roughly 7 to 11 cycles, was carried out with a sample-barcoded 5' primer and a J-beta primer mix. TCRdb re-called the 5' RACE reads with MiXCR, one entry per CDR3 protein. Here the sample spans about 640,000 distinct CDR3 sequences, approximately 50% being singletons. The V end was cut by 6 bases, the J end by 0 bases, with 14 bases between. This CDR3 has 14 residues. From germline, CDR1 is DFQATT and CDR2 SNEGSKA (reference sequence). Regarding this clonotype: Its antigen is not identified.

Healthy Caucasian individuals from Russia aged roughly 6 to 100 were enrolled as donors. The extraction recovered at least 5.5 micrograms of total RNA per sample. Sequenced material: blood. V and J are TRBV20-1 and TRBJ2-5; a possible D gene is TRBD1 (6 bases). This TCR was recovered from a man in his fifties or sixties in good health. The CDR3 loop is CSAQRTEYQETQYF. The CDR3 region has the DNA TGCAGTGCCCAGCGGACAGAGTACCAAGAGACCCAGTACTTC.